One sample yielded the 18 T cell receptor beta chains listed below, sequenced in a study of blood T cells in healthy people across ages. The second PCR ran about 6 to 11 cycles with a sample-barcoded 5' primer and J-beta primers. Each CDR3 protein gets one entry after TCRdb re-called the 5' RACE reads with MiXCR. In the table there are around 1.5 million distinct CDR3 sequences, around two fifths of which are singletons. Specimen: blood. The receptors shown here come from a woman under 30 in good health.

The chain has TRBV2 and TRBJ1-3; TRBD1 is a possible D gene (6 bases). Trimming removed 1 base at V and 8 bases at J, with 9 bases between. CDR1 SNHLY and CDR2 FYNNEI come from the germline V gene. The CDR3 length is 13 residues. The CDR3 DNA is TGTGCCAGCAGTGAAGGGGGACAACACACCATATATTTT. It translates to CASSEGGQHTIYF.

This clonotype was detected a few times. V is TRBV10-3 and J is TRBJ2-3; 13 bases line up with TRBD2. The CDR3 sequence is 16 residues long. V lost 6 bases to trimming and J lost 6 bases; unmatched junction nucleotides: 9. The germline gives CDR1 ENHRY, CDR2 SYGVKD. The CDR3 here is CAIRSGTSGKADTQYF. CDR3 nucleotide sequence: TGTGCCATCAGGTCCGGGACTAGCGGGAAAGCTGATACGCAGTATTTT.

This clonotype was seen only once. The DNA for the CDR3 is TGCAGTGCGACTAACCCTCTAACAGGGTCCGACGAGCAGTACTTC. The encoded protein is CSATNPLTGSDEQYF. The rearrangement joins TRBV20-1 to TRBJ2-7; weak D call: TRBD1 (6 bases). The CDR3 is 15 amino acids. CDR1 is DFQATT, CDR2 SNEGSKA, per germline (reference sequence). V dropped 6 bases and J dropped 5 bases, with 23 bases sitting between them.

The V call is TRBV9, the J call TRBJ1-1, with D perhaps matching TRBD1 (6 bases). Between the trimmed V and J ends, which lost 4 bases and 1 base, there was a span of 14 bases. The germline V gene encodes CDR1 SGDLS and CDR2 YYNGEE. The CDR3 length is 15 residues. The CDR3 DNA follows: TGTGCCAGCAGCCCCTTTGGGGGGCCGAACACTGAAGCTTTCTTT. Residues: CASSPFGGPNTEAFF.

This chain links TRBV2 with TRBJ2-2, with D unresolved. The CDR3 runs to 12 residues. V shed 5 bases and J shed 5 bases, with 6 bases lying between them. Looked up from germline, CDR1 is SNHLY and CDR2 is FYNNEI. CDR3 in DNA: TGTGCCAGCAGTCCAGAGACCGGGGAGCTGTTTTTT. Residues: CASSPETGELFF.

V usage is TRBV11-1 and J usage is TRBJ2-4; D perhaps matches TRBD1 (5 bases). V was cut by 0 bases and J by 3 bases, with 12 bases left in between. The CDR3 consists of 16 residues. Germline CDR1 reads SGHAT; CDR2 reads FQDESV (reference sequence). In DNA, the CDR3 is TGTGCCAGCAGCTTAGCCCCGTCAGGGATCAAAAACATTCAGTACTTC. Its translation: CASSLAPSGIKNIQYF.

The V and J genes are TRBV4-2 and TRBJ2-5, with 8 bases lining up with TRBD2. This CDR3 is 14 amino acids long. Germline-derived CDR1 and CDR2 are LGHNA and YNFKEQ. The V segment lost 2 bases and the J segment 5 bases; nucleotides outside the gene matches: 4. The DNA for the CDR3 is TGTGCCAGCAGCCAAAGCGGGGGCTGGGAGACCCAGTACTTC. It is translated as CASSQSGGWETQYF.

This clonotype turned up a few times. The gene calls are TRBV3-1 and TRBJ2-3, with D unclear. Germline assignment: CDR1 LGHDT and CDR2 YNNKEL (reference sequence). The CDR3 loop spans 14 amino acids. V was cut by 0 bases and J by 6 bases, with 10 bases left in between. This CDR3 is CASSQDIFPDTQYF. For the CDR3, the DNA is TGTGCCAGCAGCCAAGATATTTTTCCGGATACGCAGTATTTT.

The chain carries TRBV11-2 and TRBJ2-2; weak D call: TRBD2 (5 bases). The V gene's germline CDR1 is SGHAT and CDR2 FQNNGV. The CDR3 sequence is 14 residues long. Trimming removed 5 bases from V and 5 bases from J, with 12 bases in between. The chain's CDR3 is CASSPGWKTGELFF. CDR3 bases: TGTGCCAGCAGCCCGGGGTGGAAGACCGGGGAGCTGTTTTTT.

This chain links TRBV25-1 with TRBJ2-3, with a possible D match to TRBD1 (6 bases). Germline V gene sequence: CDR1 MGHDK, CDR2 SYGVNS. Trimming took 4 bases from V and 7 from J, leaving 15 bases between them. The CDR3 is 14 amino acids. CDR3 sequence (DNA): TGTGCCAGCAGTGGGGGGACATCCACGAATACGCAGTATTTT. It yields the protein CASSGGTSTNTQYF.

As DNA, the CDR3 is TGTGCCAGCAGCCTTACACTAGCGGGGATCACAGATACGCAGTATTTT. It yields the protein CASSLTLAGITDTQYF. The chain links TRBV3-1 to TRBJ2-3; 10 bases are shared with TRBD2. Germline V gene data show CDR1 as LGHDT and CDR2 as YNNKEL (reference sequence). The trim removed 4 bases at V and 2 bases at J, leaving 6 bases unmatched. This CDR3 is built from 16 residues.

This clonotype was seen a single time. This rearrangement joins TRBV7-2 to TRBJ2-3, with 7 bases matching TRBD1. Germline V gene data show CDR1 as SGHTA and CDR2 as FQGNSA. The CDR3 runs 16 residues. V lost 3 bases and J lost 5; bases outside the gene matches: 11. The CDR3 nucleotides read TGTGCCAGCAGCTTCGGTCATAGGGGGCTCGGAGATACGCAGTATTTT. It translates to CASSFGHRGLGDTQYF.

The V call is TRBV4-2, the J call TRBJ2-7; 13 positions match TRBD2. With 1 base clipped from V and 3 bases from J, the junction kept 3 bases outside the gene matches. CDR1 LGHNA and CDR2 YNFKEQ come from the germline V gene. The CDR3 has 16 residues. For the CDR3, the DNA is TGTGCCAGCAGCCAAGGGACTAGCGGGAGCGGCTACGAGCAGTACTTC. Its protein is CASSQGTSGSGYEQYF.

Note on this clonotype: An end of the junction does not agree with germline; a read error may underlie this. The chain carries TRBV6-1 and TRBJ1-1; D remains unclear. The CDR3 covers 15 residues. The germline V gene encodes CDR1 MNHNS and CDR2 SASEGT. This CDR3 is CASSEALGMNTVAFF. CDR3 DNA sequence: TGTGCCAGCAGTGAAGCTCTGGGGATGAACACTGTAGCTTTCTTT.

V gene TRBV9 combines with J gene TRBJ2-1; D unclear. The closer fit of TRBJ2-7 to the DNA end suggests the J call may be wrong. The CDR3 is made up of 17 amino acids. Germline V gene lookup returns CDR1 SGDLS and CDR2 YYNGEE. The CDR3 sequence is CASSVGRGGWSYNEQYF. The DNA of the CDR3 is TGTGCCAGCAGCGTAGGAAGAGGCGGCTGGTCCTACAATGAGCAGTACTTC.

This clonotype came up a few times. The V and J genes are TRBV6-1 and TRBJ2-5; maybe TRBD2 (5 bases). Per germline, CDR1 MNHNS and CDR2 SASEGT. V shed 1 base and J shed 5 bases, with 14 bases lying between them. The CDR3 consists of 15 residues. CDR3 coding DNA: TGTGCCAGCAGTGAAGGAGGGATTCGGGCGGAGACCCAGTACTTC. Encoded protein: CASSEGGIRAETQYF.

This clonotype was counted once. The chain uses TRBV20-1 and TRBJ2-2; 8 nucleotides agree with TRBD2. J gave up 8 bases and V 6 bases, and 8 bases lay outside the gene matches. This CDR3 region has 13 residues. Germline V CDR1 and CDR2: DFQATT, SNEGSKA (reference sequence). As DNA, the CDR3 is TGCAGTGCCGGGAGGGCTGGAGCGGGGGAGCTGTTTTTT. Translated: CSAGRAGAGELFF.

This clonotype has more than one count but fewer than ten. CDR3: CSAASGTSSYEQYF. The DNA of the CDR3 is TGCAGTGCAGCCTCCGGGACTAGCTCCTACGAGCAGTACTTC. The chain links TRBV20-1 to TRBJ2-7, with 8 bases that match TRBD2. The V and J ends lost 6 bases and 0 bases, in that order; junction bases with no gene match: 7. Germline CDR1 reads DFQATT; CDR2 reads SNEGSKA (reference sequence). There are 14 residues in the CDR3.